This T cell receptor (beta chain) is from a study of OX40 agonist ivuxolimab in advanced cancers. The wider study: Patients received ivuxolimab, an agonistic anti-OX40 (CD134) antibody. Study results and limitations: Some of the lowest clonal expansion was seen in partial responders at 0.1-3.0 mg/kg.

The CDR3 spans 14 residues. Germline V CDR1 and CDR2: SSHAT, FNYEAQ (reference sequence). TCRdb's table, derived via immunoSEQ multiplex PCR, lists solely in-frame clones and lacks some. The sample contains tens of thousands of clones, more than 75% of which appear only once. About this clone itself: Its specificity is unknown. Relative to the germline gene, one junction end is altered; a read error may explain this.

V and J are TRBV7-7 and TRBJ2-5; 8 bases line up with TRBD1. The sample was CD4+ or CD8+ T cells sorted from blood, taken in a trial of the OX40 agonist ivuxolimab. This TCR came from an adult with an advanced solid tumor such as melanoma, head and neck, liver or kidney cancer. CDR3 amino acids: CASSPGTGQETQYF. The CDR3 DNA follows: TGTGCTAGCAGCCCCGGGACAGGACAAGAGACCCAGTACTTC.